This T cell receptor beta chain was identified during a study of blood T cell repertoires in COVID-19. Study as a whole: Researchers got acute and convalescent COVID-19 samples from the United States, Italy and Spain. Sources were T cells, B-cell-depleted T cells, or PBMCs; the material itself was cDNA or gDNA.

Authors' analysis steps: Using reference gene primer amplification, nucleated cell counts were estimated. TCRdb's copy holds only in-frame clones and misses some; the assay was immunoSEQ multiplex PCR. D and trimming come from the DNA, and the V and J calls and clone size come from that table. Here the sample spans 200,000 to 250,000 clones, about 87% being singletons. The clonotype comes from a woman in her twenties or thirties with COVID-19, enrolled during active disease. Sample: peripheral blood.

The CDR3 sequence is CASSREYGYTF. The CDR3 nucleotides read TGTGCCAGCAGTAGGGAGTATGGCTACACCTTC. V usage is TRBV28 and J usage is TRBJ1-2; the D is unclear. The V gene's germline CDR1 is MDHEN and CDR2 SYDVKM. Trimming shortened V by 5 bases and J by 5 bases, and 6 bases separated the two germline ends. The CDR3 totals 11 residues.